Within the sample, the clone carrying this T cell receptor (beta chain) is medium-sized. Source study methods: Scientists estimated how many nucleated cells there were by amplifying reference gene primers. The assay was immunoSEQ multiplex PCR, and TCRdb's table has in-frame clones only and misses some. V and J calls and clone size are given by that table; D and trimming were obtained from the DNA. The data show 250,000 or so clones, about 91% seen once. All enrollees were roughly 18 to 100 years old and from about two dozen US areas. Cohort allocation depended upon clinical history that participants reported. From germline, CDR1 is SGHKS and CDR2 YYEKEE (reference sequence). V lost 4 bases, J lost 2 bases, and 7 bases stayed unmatched. This CDR3 has 15 amino acids. The data belong to a study of blood T cell repertoires in COVID-19. Study details: The study drew acute and convalescent COVID-19 samples from the United States, Italy and Spain.

This sequence joins TRBV5-5 and TRBJ1-2, with 8 bases fitting TRBD1. The specimen sequenced was PBMCs or T cells enriched from blood (not recorded which). The origin of this receptor is a woman between 40 and 55 years old with acute COVID-19. The CDR3 sequence: CASSDSRDRNYGYTF. The CDR3 region has the DNA TGTGCCAGCAGCGACTCCCGGGACAGGAACTATGGCTACACCTTC. The variable domain in full, completed from reference TRBV5-5 and TRBJ1-2, reads DAGVTQSPTHLIKTRGQQVTLRCSPISGHKSVSWYQQVLGQGPQFIFQYYEKEERGRGNFPDRFSARQFPNYSSELNVNALLLGDSALYLCASSDSRDRNYGYTFGSGTRLTVV.